The 19 T cell receptor beta chains in this list originate from one sample, sequenced in a study of blood T cell repertoires in COVID-19. Using immunoSEQ multiplex PCR, the repertoire was profiled, and TCRdb retains in-frame clones only, with some absent. The table includes some 290,000 clones, 85% to 90% detected once. Sequencing was performed on peripheral blood. The receptors stem from a woman between 25 and 40 years old with COVID-19, enrolled during active disease.

As concerns this clone: This CDR3 is also generated by other DNA sequences in the sample. This chain links TRBV6-5 with TRBJ2-2, with D perhaps matching TRBD1 (6 bases). CDR3 size: 15 residues. V lost 3 bases and J lost 1, with 9 bases in between. Germline V lookup: CDR1 MNHEY, CDR2 SVGAGI. The CDR3 coding sequence is TGTGCCAGCAGTTATTCGACAGGGAACACCGGGGAGCTGTTTTTT. It yields the protein CASSYSTGNTGELFF.

CDR3 sequence (DNA): TGCGCCAGCAGCCACGGACAGGGATTGGGCTATGGCTACACCTTC. Encoded protein: CASSHGQGLGYGYTF. The chain joins TRBV4-1 to TRBJ1-2; 8 bases are a match to TRBD1. CDR3 length: 15 amino acids. The V gene's germline CDR1 is MGHRA and CDR2 YSYEKL. After removal of 3 bases from V and 4 bases from J, the junction contained 7 bases not matched to a gene.

The chain employs TRBV7-9 and TRBJ1-6; 7 bases fit TRBD1. With V trimmed by 2 bases and J by 8 bases, 0 bases remained unmatched. Germline V gene lookup returns CDR1 SEHNR and CDR2 FQNEAQ (reference sequence). CDR3 length: 13 residues. CDR3 nucleotide sequence: TGTGCCAGCAGCTTAACAGGGGATTCACCCCTCCACTTT. This encodes CASSLTGDSPLHF.

The V and J genes are TRBV12-3 or TRBV12-4 and TRBJ2-1; no definite D call. This CDR3 has 10 residues. V was trimmed by 6 bases and J by 6 bases, leaving 3 bases between them. The CDR3 DNA reads as TGTGCCAGCAGCATCAATGAGCAGTTCTTC. The encoded protein is CASSINEQFF.

The chain links TRBV9 to TRBJ2-2; TRBD1 matches at 9 bases. V was pared by 1 base and J by 7 bases, with 11 bases of the junction left unmatched. The CDR3 is 17 residues long. Germline V gene data show CDR1 as SGDLS and CDR2 as YYNGEE. CDR3 coding DNA: TGTGCCAGCAGCGTACTCTCGATGGGACAGGGAGGCGGGGAGCTGTTTTTT. Amino acid sequence: CASSVLSMGQGGGELFF.

As to this clone: Other DNA sequences in this sample translate to the same CDR3. The chain carries TRBV27 and TRBJ1-5, with a weak D call TRBD1 (5 bases). The CDR3 is 13 amino acids. V dropped 2 bases and J dropped 4 bases, with 6 bases sitting between them. Germline CDR1 reads MNHEY; CDR2 reads SMNVEV (reference sequence). CDR3: CASSLTGNQPQHF. The CDR3 DNA follows: TGTGCCAGCAGTTTAACAGGTAATCAGCCCCAGCATTTT.

This clone was detected once. This sequence joins TRBV27 and TRBJ1-1; 9 nucleotides match TRBD1. J was trimmed by 4 bases and V by 6 bases; bases with no gene match: 3. The CDR3 runs to 13 residues. Germline-derived CDR1 and CDR2 are MNHEY and SMNVEV (reference sequence). CDR3 sequence: CASRPTGGTEAFF. DNA for the CDR3: TGTGCCAGCAGACCGACAGGGGGCACTGAAGCTTTCTTT.

V usage is TRBV10-1 and J usage is TRBJ2-5; D remains ambiguous. The V gene's germline CDR1 is WNHNN and CDR2 SYGVQD (reference sequence). This CDR3 region has 14 residues. V was trimmed by 1 base and J by 1 base, leaving 7 bases between them. The CDR3 sequence: CASSEWAAQETQYF. CDR3 DNA sequence: TGCGCCAGCAGTGAGTGGGCAGCCCAAGAGACCCAGTACTTC.

The rearrangement joins TRBV5-1 to TRBJ2-7; D is uncertain. V lost 2 bases to trimming and J lost 0 bases, with 9 bases between them. This CDR3 comprises 14 residues. CDR1 SGHRS and CDR2 YFSETQ come from the germline V gene. The CDR3 loop is CASSFDGFSYEQYF. DNA of the CDR3: TGCGCCAGCAGCTTTGACGGGTTCTCCTACGAGCAGTACTTC.

The chain uses TRBV11-2 and TRBJ1-2, with a weak D call TRBD1 (5 bases). Germline assignment: CDR1 SGHAT and CDR2 FQNNGV. This CDR3 spans 14 amino acids. Trimming pared 0 bases from V and 5 bases from J, leaving 10 bases between. Here the CDR3 DNA reads TGTGCCAGCAGCTTAGATCGGGACTATTATGGCTACACCTTC. Protein sequence: CASSLDRDYYGYTF.

The chain carries TRBV3-1 (or the pseudogene TRBV3-2) and TRBJ2-1, with D possibly matching TRBD2 (6 bases). Trimming removed 0 bases at V and 0 bases at J, with 12 bases between. The CDR3 consists of 17 residues. CDR1 and CDR2 (germline): LGHDT, YNNKEL (reference sequence). CDR3 nucleotide sequence: TGTGCCAGCAGCCAAGATCACGCGGGGAGCTCCTACAATGAGCAGTTCTTC. Translating gives CASSQDHAGSSYNEQFF.

This chain joins TRBV9 and TRBJ1-3; D is uncertain. Germline CDR1 is SGDLS and CDR2 is YYNGEE. V lost 3 bases and J lost 7, with 23 bases in between. This CDR3 has 17 amino acids. This CDR3 reads CASSAGGGVPSGNTIYF. The CDR3 bases are TGTGCCAGCAGCGCCGGCGGAGGCGTCCCGTCCGGGAACACCATATATTTT.

The chain recombines TRBV6-6 with TRBJ2-2, with D maybe TRBD1 (5 bases). The CDR3 covers 15 residues. CDR1 and CDR2 (germline): MNHNY, SVGAGI (reference sequence). Deletions cut 2 bases from V and 4 bases from J, with 11 bases between. The CDR3 DNA reads as TGTGCCAGCAGTTACGTCAGGGTCGGCACCGGGGAGCTGTTTTTT. Translating gives CASSYVRVGTGELFF.

A single count supports this clone. The chain recombines TRBV5-1 with TRBJ2-1; 8 bases are a match to TRBD1. CDR1 is SGHRS and CDR2 is YFSETQ in the germline V gene. After removal of 3 bases from V and 3 bases from J, the junction contained 5 bases not matched to a gene. The CDR3 has 15 residues. CDR3 sequence (DNA): TGCGCCAGCAGCTCGTTTGGGACAGGCTACAATGAGCAGTTCTTC. It specifies CASSSFGTGYNEQFF.

This chain links TRBV5-1 with TRBJ2-7, with a tentative D call TRBD1 (6 bases). The germline V gene encodes CDR1 SGHRS and CDR2 YFSETQ. This CDR3 is built from 16 residues. V gave up 3 bases and J gave up 3 bases, with 19 bases separating them. CDR3 sequence: CASSWGRRQVGYEQYF. The CDR3 DNA reads TGCGCCAGCAGCTGGGGACGAAGACAGGTAGGCTACGAGCAGTACTTC.

The gene calls are TRBV9 and TRBJ1-2; D is unclear. V was pared by 0 bases and J by 5 bases, with 11 bases between. Germline assignment: CDR1 SGDLS and CDR2 YYNGEE. The CDR3 is 14 residues long. The CDR3 is CASSVATGVYGYTF. CDR3 nucleotide sequence: TGTGCCAGCAGCGTAGCTACGGGTGTTTATGGCTACACCTTC.

This chain uses TRBV5-4 with TRBJ1-2; tentative D call: TRBD1 (5 bases). The CDR3 is 14 amino acids. CDR1 and CDR2 (germline): SGHNT, YYREEE (reference sequence). V dropped 0 bases and J dropped 6 bases, with 12 bases sitting between them. The CDR3 protein is CASSLDRSPDGYTF. CDR3 nucleotides: TGTGCCAGCAGCTTGGACAGGTCCCCCGATGGCTACACCTTC.

In its sample, this clone was seen once. The chain has TRBV21-1 and TRBJ2-7; the table's D call of TRBD1 was not tested on the DNA. TRBV21-1 has pseudogene status. This CDR3 has 12 amino acids. This CDR3 is CASSTDRTKEYF. Written as DNA, the CDR3 is TGTGCCAGCAGCACCGATCGGACAAAAGAGTACTTC.

The chain uses TRBV28 and TRBJ2-2, with 8 bases that match TRBD1. Germline-derived CDR1 and CDR2 are MDHEN and SYDVKM. CDR3 length: 17 residues. V gave up 8 bases and J gave up 0 bases; unmatched junction bases: 11. In DNA, the CDR3 is TGTGCCAGCGGAGCCCCGACAGGGGACCCGAACACCGGGGAGCTGTTTTTT. This codes for CASGAPTGDPNTGELFF.